The present T cell receptor beta chain was sequenced within a study of T cell responses to AZD1222 COVID-19 vaccine. Method: immunoSEQ multiplex PCR; TCRdb's copy keeps in-frame clones and lacks some. Here the sample spans 150,000 to 160,000 clones, 87% being singletons. The CDR3 has 14 amino acids. Germline assignment: CDR1 MDHEN and CDR2 SYDVKM. V was pared by 11 bases and J by 3 bases, with 12 bases of the junction left unmatched. This specimen consisted of peripheral blood, obtained 28 days after the second AZD1222 dose. The clonotype was recovered from an adult who received the AZD1222 COVID-19 vaccine. The chain has TRBV28 and TRBJ2-5, with 7 positions matching TRBD2. The CDR3 is CAGSGRGGKETQYF. The CDR3 DNA reads TGTGCCGGATCTGGGAGGGGAGGTAAAGAGACCCAGTACTTC.